This T cell receptor (beta chain) comes out of a study of blood T cells in healthy people across ages. The CDR3 spans 12 residues. V was clipped by 7 bases and J by 11 bases, with 12 bases between them. Overall study findings and caveats: A strong correlation was seen between TCR beta diversity and naive T cell percentage. Significant beta diversity loss was already apparent by age approximately 40, declining roughly linearly. Any conclusive comparison of naive versus antigen-experienced cells was prevented by using unsorted PBMCs.

At least ten counts were recorded for this clonotype. Antigen unknown. Combining a sample-barcoded 5' primer with a J-beta primer mix, a second PCR ran for about 7 to 11 cycles. A template-switch adaptor with 12 random nucleotides tagged each cDNA molecule. TCRdb itself ran the 5' RACE reads through MiXCR, one entry per CDR3 protein. The repertoire has roughly 1,700,000 distinct CDR3 sequences, approximately 28% of them found once; the top ten carry less than 9.5%. This chain uses TRBV12-3 or TRBV12-4 with TRBJ1-6; D unclear. What was sequenced was blood. This clonotype originated in a woman between 25 and 40 years old in good health. CDR3 sequence: CASTPGSAPLHF. CDR3 coding DNA: TGTGCCAGCACCCCCGGTAGTGCACCCCTCCACTTT.